This passage covers 19 T cell receptor beta chains from one sample sequenced in a study of blood T cell repertoires in COVID-19. Clones were read by immunoSEQ multiplex PCR, and TCRdb kept only the in-frame ones, dropping some. The table includes some 260,000 clones, around 90% detected once. Sequencing was done on a sample of PBMCs or T cells enriched from blood (not recorded which). The receptor set was obtained from a woman aged 25 to 39 with acute COVID-19.

Remarks on this clone: The same CDR3 also results from other DNA sequences found in this sample. V gene TRBV5-1 combines with J gene TRBJ2-1; tentative D call: TRBD1 (6 bases). The germline CDR1 and CDR2 sequences are SGHRS and YFSETQ. This CDR3 comprises 14 residues. Trimming removed 0 bases at V and 7 bases at J, with 11 bases between. Written as DNA, the CDR3 is TGCGCCAGCAGCTTGGAGGACAGATATAATGAGCAGTTCTTC. Translated: CASSLEDRYNEQFF.

This chain connects TRBV11-2 to TRBJ2-5; TRBD2 is a possible D gene (5 bases). CDR1 and CDR2 (germline): SGHAT, FQNNGV. CDR3 size: 15 residues. V was cut by 5 bases and J by 1 base, with 14 bases left in between. CDR3 protein: CASSADRTGQETQYF. The CDR3, as DNA: TGTGCCAGCAGCGCGGATCGGACTGGCCAAGAGACCCAGTACTTC.

The V call is TRBV19, the J call TRBJ1-2; 7 bases are shared with TRBD1. The J segment lost 8 bases and the V segment lost 0 bases, leaving 3 bases of the junction unmatched. The length of the CDR3 is 13 residues. From germline, CDR1 is LNHDA and CDR2 SQIVND (reference sequence). For the CDR3, the DNA is TGTGCCAGTAGTATAGACACAGGGGTCGGCTACACCTTC. Translated: CASSIDTGVGYTF.

This sequence joins TRBV15 and TRBJ1-1; D not certain. The CDR3 covers 15 residues. The ends were cut back, 0 bases at V and 4 bases at J, with 12 bases in the middle. Germline lookup yields CDR1 LNHNV and CDR2 YYDKDF (reference sequence). CDR3 DNA sequence: TGTGCCACCAGCAGAGATCGGGGAGGTGGCACTGAAGCTTTCTTT. This sequence encodes CATSRDRGGGTEAFF.

This clone was observed a handful of times. This chain links TRBV28 with TRBJ1-5, with a tentative D call TRBD1 (5 bases). CDR3 length: 15 amino acids. V was cut by 3 bases and J by 4 bases, with 13 bases left in between. Germline values: CDR1 MDHEN, CDR2 SYDVKM. The DNA of the CDR3 is TGTGCCAGCAGTTTGACCAATAGGGGAAATCAGCCCCAGCATTTT. Residues: CASSLTNRGNQPQHF.

The genes are TRBV7-9 and TRBJ1-2; D perhaps matches TRBD1 (6 bases). Germline CDR1 SEHNR, CDR2 FQNEAQ (reference sequence). Deletions cut 3 bases from V and 3 bases from J, with 17 bases between. The CDR3 covers 16 residues. The CDR3 bases are TGTGCCAGCAGCTTCCTAAGGGGCGAGGGGGACTATGGCTACACCTTC. Protein sequence: CASSFLRGEGDYGYTF.

This rearrangement joins TRBV11-2 to TRBJ1-5, with D possibly matching TRBD1 (6 bases). CDR3 length: 15 amino acids. V was clipped by 5 bases and J by 2 bases, with 13 bases between them. The germline V gene has CDR1 SGHAT and CDR2 FQNNGV. CDR3 protein: CASSQTGNGNQPQHF. Written as DNA, the CDR3 is TGTGCCAGCAGCCAGACAGGAAATGGCAATCAGCCCCAGCATTTT.

V and J are TRBV6-5 and TRBJ2-7; 8 bases fit TRBD2. The CDR3 contains 14 residues. V was clipped by 6 bases and J by 2 bases; unmatched bases: 6. The germline V gene has CDR1 MNHEY and CDR2 SVGAGI. This CDR3 is CASRLGLDPYEQYF. CDR3 nucleotides: TGTGCCAGCAGGCTGGGACTAGATCCCTACGAGCAGTACTTC.

The chain carries TRBV3-1 (or the pseudogene TRBV3-2) and TRBJ2-5; 9 positions match TRBD1. This CDR3 spans 16 amino acids. Germline values: CDR1 LGHDT, CDR2 YNNKEL (reference sequence). The junction had 7 bases not matched to a gene; V was cut back by 0 bases and J by 5 bases. The CDR3 DNA sequence: TGTGCCAGCAGCCAAGATGACAGGGGGTCGGGGGAGACCCAGTACTTC. Translation gives CASSQDDRGSGETQYF.

In its sample, this clone was seen once. J is TRBJ1-2 and V is TRBV27; TRBD1 matches at 8 bases. Looked up from germline, CDR1 is MNHEY and CDR2 is SMNVEV (reference sequence). There are 14 residues in the CDR3. J lost 4 bases, V lost 6 bases, and 7 bases had no gene match. The CDR3 protein is CASRPGQVLYGYTF. Written as DNA, the CDR3 is TGTGCCAGCAGGCCGGGACAGGTCCTCTATGGCTACACCTTC.

This chain joins TRBV3-1 (or the pseudogene TRBV3-2) and TRBJ1-2; 9 bases map to TRBD1. V lost 3 bases, J lost 4 bases, and 12 bases stayed unmatched. The V gene's germline CDR1 is LGHDT and CDR2 YNNKEL (reference sequence). The CDR3 has 17 amino acids. CDR3 bases: TGTGCCAGCAGCCACCCCTGGGGACAGGGAGGGGGCTATGGCTACACCTTC. It yields the protein CASSHPWGQGGGYGYTF.

The CDR3 protein is CASSLGRDNSPLHF. CDR3 in DNA: TGTGCCAGCAGCTTAGGGCGTGATAATTCACCCCTCCACTTT. The rearrangement links TRBV13 to TRBJ1-6; D not certain. Between the trimmed V and J ends, which lost 0 bases and 5 bases, there was a span of 5 bases. This CDR3 contains 14 residues. Germline assignment: CDR1 PRHDT and CDR2 FYEKMQ (reference sequence).

This clone appeared a few times. The gene calls are TRBV5-4 and TRBJ2-1; TRBD2 is a possible D gene (5 bases). The CDR3 has 15 amino acids. Germline V CDR1 and CDR2: SGHNT, YYREEE (reference sequence). V was shortened by 7 bases and J by 9 bases, with 23 bases between the two germline ends. The CDR3 is CASSPAGSNAGEQFF. CDR3 coding DNA: TGTGCCAGCTCGCCTGCGGGCAGTAACGCAGGTGAGCAGTTCTTC.

The CDR3 coding sequence is TGTGCCAGCCAACTGGAACAGTCCATGAACACTGAAGCTTTCTTT. This encodes CASQLEQSMNTEAFF. The J gene is TRBJ1-1, the V gene TRBV2; D is ambiguous. Trimming stripped 8 bases from V and 0 bases from J, with 16 bases between. CDR1 is SNHLY and CDR2 is FYNNEI in the germline V gene. The CDR3 is made up of 15 amino acids.

The chain is built from TRBV4-3 and TRBJ1-4, with 7 bases aligning to TRBD1. V trimming: 3 bases; J trimming: 5 bases; junction bases outside the gene matches: 3. The CDR3 length is 14 residues. Germline V gene lookup returns CDR1 LGHNA and CDR2 YSLEER. For the CDR3, the DNA is TGCGCCAGCAGCCAGGGACAGCTAAATGAAAAACTGTTTTTT. Its protein is CASSQGQLNEKLFF.

V is TRBV9 and J is TRBJ1-6; D not resolved. Trimming took off 0 bases at V and 6 bases at J, with 7 bases between the two ends. Germline V CDR1 and CDR2: SGDLS, YYNGEE. The CDR3 totals 14 residues. The CDR3 nucleotides are TGTGCCAGCAGCGTAGCAGTAACTAATTCACCCCTCCACTTT. Translating it yields CASSVAVTNSPLHF.

This chain connects TRBV5-4 to TRBJ1-2; the D gene is possibly TRBD1 (6 bases). Germline V gene data show CDR1 as SGHNT and CDR2 as YYREEE (reference sequence). This CDR3 is built from 12 residues. V shed 3 bases and J shed 4 bases, with 7 bases lying between them. CDR3 sequence reads: CASSWDIYGYTF. For the CDR3, the DNA is TGTGCCAGCAGCTGGGACATCTATGGCTACACCTTC.

The chain has TRBV25-1 and TRBJ2-7, with 7 bases lining up with TRBD1. The CDR3 is made up of 13 amino acids. Germline CDR1 is MGHDK and CDR2 is SYGVNS. V shed 9 bases, J shed 2 bases, and the junction held 7 bases outside the gene matches. CDR3 amino acids: CASEDRRTYEQYF. The CDR3 nucleotides are TGTGCCAGTGAGGACAGGCGTACCTACGAGCAGTACTTC.

This sequence joins TRBV7-9 and TRBJ1-4; TRBD1 agrees at 8 bases. There are 15 residues in the CDR3. In germline, CDR1 is SEHNR, CDR2 FQNEAQ (reference sequence). The V and J ends lost 5 bases and 3 bases, in that order; junction bases with no gene match: 5. The CDR3 protein is CASSKGQGANEKLFF. The CDR3 DNA follows: TGTGCCAGCAGCAAAGGACAGGGTGCTAATGAAAAACTGTTTTTT. The variable domain in full, with the rest retrieved from reference TRBV7-9 and TRBJ1-4, is DTGVSQNPRHKITKRGQNVTFRCDPISEHNRLYWYRQTLGQGPEFLTYFQNEAQLEKSRLLSDRFSAERPKGSFSTLEIQRTEQGDSAMYLCASSKGQGANEKLFFGSGTQLSVL.